This is a list of T cell receptor beta chains from one sample in a study of identical twins. MiXCR, applied by TCRdb to the 5' RACE reads, yields one record per CDR3 protein. The data hold roughly 230,000 distinct CDR3 sequences, with about 9% observed a single time. A further study also used this sample, focusing on yellow fever vaccine responses in identical twins.

The sequencing input was CD8+ T cells sorted from blood. These receptor sequences come from a woman between 18 and 30 years old in good health. CDR3s include the opening cysteine and the closing phenylalanine or tryptophan. Fields, in order: clone size, V gene, D gene, J gene, CDR3 DNA, CDR3 protein. A D gene is named only where the DNA matches it firmly. A clone size is listed for some rows: how often the clone was seen (once, few, many), or a class if it is expanded.

many	TRBV5-6	NA	TRBJ1-1	TGTGCCAGCAGCTTGAAGGGTAACACTGAAGCTTTCTTT	CASSLKGNTEAFF
few	TRBV7-2	TRBD1	TRBJ2-7	TGTGCCAGCAGCGCTGGGACAGTTAACTACGAGCAGTACTTC	CASSAGTVNYEQYF
NA	TRBV27	NA	TRBJ2-3	TGTGCCAGCAGTGGATTGACAGCCAGCACAGATACGCAGTATTTT	CASSGLTASTDTQYF
NA	TRBV5-1	TRBD2	TRBJ2-1	TGCGCCAGCAGGGAAACACCGGGACTAGGTTTTGTTGATGAGCAGTTCTTC	CASRETPGLGFVDEQFF
many	TRBV6-2/TRBV6-3	NA	TRBJ2-7	TGTGCCAGCAGCCCTCTGGGGAACATCTACGAGCAGTACTTC	CASSPLGNIYEQYF
few	TRBV5-1	NA	TRBJ1-2	TGCGCCAGCAGCTTCCAGGATACTGGCTACACCTTC	CASSFQDTGYTF
few	TRBV4-1	NA	TRBJ2-3	TGCGCCAGCAGGCTGAGCGACAGCTCTGACCTCACAGATACGCAGTATTTT	CASRLSDSSDLTDTQYF
few	TRBV4-1	NA	TRBJ2-3	TGCGCCAGCAGCCAGGCCGGACCTAGCACAGATACGCAGTATTTT	CASSQAGPSTDTQYF
few	TRBV7-3	NA	TRBJ2-2	TGTGCCAGCAGCCATGACTCCATCGCGAACACCGGGGAGCTGTTTTTT	CASSHDSIANTGELFF
NA	TRBV7-2	NA	TRBJ2-2	TGTGCCAGCAGCTCAGGCGTGACAGCCAACACCGGGGAGCTGTTTTTT	CASSSGVTANTGELFF
few	TRBV27	TRBD2	TRBJ2-1	TGTGCCAGCAGTAGCGGGGGGCCCCACAATGAGCAGTTCTTC	CASSSGGPHNEQFF
many	TRBV29-1	NA	TRBJ2-2	TGCAGCGTTGTAGGTGGGGACAACACCGGGGAGCTGTTTTTT	CSVVGGDNTGELFF
few	TRBV19	TRBD2	TRBJ2-2	TGTGCCAGTAGTATAATCGGCGGGGGGGCCGCCGGGGAGCTGTTTTTT	CASSIIGGGAAGELFF
NA	TRBV7-2	TRBD1	TRBJ2-7	TGTGCCAGCAGCCAGAGGACAGGGAACGAGCAGTACTTC	CASSQRTGNEQYF
many	TRBV14	NA	TRBJ2-7	TGTGCCAGCAGCCAAGAGACGGCCTCCTACGAGCAGTACTTC	CASSQETASYEQYF
many	TRBV29-1	NA	TRBJ2-5	TGCAGCGTTGAAGATGGGGGCCGGGGGGAGACCCAGTACTTC	CSVEDGGRGETQYF
few	TRBV28	NA	TRBJ2-7	TGTGCCAGCAGCCCGCCCGCCCAGGACGAGCAGTACTTC	CASSPPAQDEQYF
many	TRBV10-1	TRBD2	TRBJ2-1	TGCGCCAGCAGTGAAGGACTAGCGGGAGACAATGAGCAGTTCTTC	CASSEGLAGDNEQFF
NA	TRBV5-1	NA	TRBJ2-6	TGCGCCAGCAGCACTCCCTCGGGGCAATCTGGGGCCAACGTCCTGACTTTC	CASSTPSGQSGANVLTF
few	TRBV4-1	TRBD1	TRBJ2-7	TGCGCCAGCAGCCAAGGGACAGGTCCCTCCTACGAGCAGTACTTC	CASSQGTGPSYEQYF
few	TRBV5-1	NA	TRBJ2-5	TGCGCCAGCAGCTTTTCTCTGGGGTTGGAGACCCAGTACTTC	CASSFSLGLETQYF
few	TRBV20-1	NA	TRBJ2-7	TGCAGTGCGCCCCCCAGCGGAAACGAGCAGTACTTC	CSAPPSGNEQYF
many	TRBV7-9	NA	TRBJ2-2	TGTGCCAGCAGCTTCTTTGCGCCCGGGAGCACCGGGGAGCTGTTTTTT	CASSFFAPGSTGELFF
NA	TRBV11-2	TRBD2	TRBJ2-7	TGTGCCAGCAGCCCCACGACTAGCGGGGCCTACGAGCAGTACTTC	CASSPTTSGAYEQYF
few	TRBV27	NA	TRBJ2-7	TGTGCCAGCAGTTTACAGGGGGAGGGCTACGAGCAGTACTTC	CASSLQGEGYEQYF
NA	TRBV28	NA	TRBJ2-3	TGTGCCAGCAGTTTCGGGATAGCCCCAGATACGCAGTATTTT	CASSFGIAPDTQYF
many	TRBV12-3/TRBV12-4	TRBD1	TRBJ1-2	TGTGCCAGCAGTCCTCACACCGGGACAGGGGACTATGGCTACACCTTC	CASSPHTGTGDYGYTF
few	TRBV7-9	TRBD1	TRBJ2-7	TGTGCCAGCAGCTTTAGCACAGGGGAAGAGCAGTACTTC	CASSFSTGEEQYF
few	TRBV27	NA	TRBJ2-3	TGTGCCAGCAGTTCTCGTGGTCCGCGGCCAGATACGCAGTATTTT	CASSSRGPRPDTQYF